This T cell receptor beta chain was identified in a study of cytomegalovirus exposure and HLA in healthy donors. General observations from the study: Most subjects had HLA-A and HLA-B alleles reportedly predicted accurately by TCR beta sequences.

The CDR3 consists of 14 residues. V lost 6 bases and J 0 bases, leaving 9 bases between the germline ends. Germline V gene data show CDR1 as MDHEN and CDR2 as SYDVKM. Amplification used 60 Vbeta primers and 13 Jbeta primers. In the authors' methods: In a later analysis, some 80 million unique TCR beta chains included roughly 11 million shared by two or more donors. Measured with immunoSEQ multiplex PCR; TCRdb has only the in-frame clones, and not every one. The V and J calls and clone size are taken from that table; D and trimming were inferred from the DNA. The sample includes about 190,000 clones, around 83% seen only once; the top ten take 1.5% to 2%. The sample holds a few counts of this clone. Its specificity is not known.

The clonotype comes from a man aged 35-49 years in good health and CMV-seropositive. The sample consisted of PBMCs. The V call is TRBV28, the J call TRBJ1-5; D perhaps matches TRBD1 (5 bases). The CDR3 DNA reads TGTGCCAGCAGCCTTACAGGTAGCAATCAGCCCCAGCATTTT. This encodes CASSLTGSNQPQHF.